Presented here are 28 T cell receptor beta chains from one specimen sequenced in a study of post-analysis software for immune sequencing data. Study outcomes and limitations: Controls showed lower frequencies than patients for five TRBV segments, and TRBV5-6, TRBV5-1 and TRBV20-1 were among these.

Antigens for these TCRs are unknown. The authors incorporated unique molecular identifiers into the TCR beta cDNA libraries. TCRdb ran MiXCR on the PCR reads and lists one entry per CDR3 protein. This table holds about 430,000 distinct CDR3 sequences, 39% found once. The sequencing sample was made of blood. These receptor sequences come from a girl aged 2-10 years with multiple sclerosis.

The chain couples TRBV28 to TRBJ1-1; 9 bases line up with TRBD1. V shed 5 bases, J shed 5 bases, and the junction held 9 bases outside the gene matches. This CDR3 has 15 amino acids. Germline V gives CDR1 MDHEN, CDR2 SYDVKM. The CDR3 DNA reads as TGTGCCAGCAGTCCACAGGACAGGGGCCGAACTGAAGCTTTCTTT. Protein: CASSPQDRGRTEAFF.

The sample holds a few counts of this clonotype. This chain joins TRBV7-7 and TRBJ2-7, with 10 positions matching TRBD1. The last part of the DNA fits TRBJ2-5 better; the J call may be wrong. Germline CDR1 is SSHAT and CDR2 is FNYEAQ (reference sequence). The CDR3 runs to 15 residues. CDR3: CASSRDRGFQETQYF. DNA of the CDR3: TGTGCCAGCAGCCGGGACAGGGGTTTCCAAGAGACCCAGTACTTC.

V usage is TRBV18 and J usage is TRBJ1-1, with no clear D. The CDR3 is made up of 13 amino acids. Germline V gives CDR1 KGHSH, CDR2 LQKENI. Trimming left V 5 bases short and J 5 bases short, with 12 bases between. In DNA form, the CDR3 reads TGTGCCAGCTCATACGGAGAGGAGACTGAAGCTTTCTTT. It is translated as CASSYGEETEAFF.

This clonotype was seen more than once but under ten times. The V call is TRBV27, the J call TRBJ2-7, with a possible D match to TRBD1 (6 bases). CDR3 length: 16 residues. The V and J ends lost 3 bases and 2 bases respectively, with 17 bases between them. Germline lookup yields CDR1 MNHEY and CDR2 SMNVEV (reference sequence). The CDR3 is CASSFTPAGATYEQYF. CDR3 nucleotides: TGTGCCAGCAGTTTTACGCCGGCAGGGGCTACCTACGAGCAGTACTTC.

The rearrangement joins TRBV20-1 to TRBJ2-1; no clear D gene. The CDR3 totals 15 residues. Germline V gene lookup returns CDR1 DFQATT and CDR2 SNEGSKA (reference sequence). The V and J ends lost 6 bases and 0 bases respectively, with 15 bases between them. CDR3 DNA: TGCAGTGCGCCCGGCCCTCTGAGCTCCTACAATGAGCAGTTCTTC. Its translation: CSAPGPLSSYNEQFF.

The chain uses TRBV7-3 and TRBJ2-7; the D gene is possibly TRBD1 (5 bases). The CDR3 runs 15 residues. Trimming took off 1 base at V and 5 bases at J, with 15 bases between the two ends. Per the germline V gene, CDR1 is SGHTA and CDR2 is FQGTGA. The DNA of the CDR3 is TGTGCCAGCAGCTTAAACCCAGGGTCTTTCGACGAGCAGTACTTC. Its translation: CASSLNPGSFDEQYF.

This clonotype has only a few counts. The CDR3 nucleotides read TGTGCCAGCAGCTGGGGAGGGGAGGGATATGGCTACACCTTC. This sequence encodes CASSWGGEGYGYTF. The V call is TRBV7-3, the J call TRBJ1-2; D possibly corresponds to TRBD1 (5 bases). V lost 4 bases and J 5 bases, leaving 14 bases between the germline ends. The V gene's germline CDR1 is SGHTA and CDR2 FQGTGA. The CDR3 extends over 14 amino acids.

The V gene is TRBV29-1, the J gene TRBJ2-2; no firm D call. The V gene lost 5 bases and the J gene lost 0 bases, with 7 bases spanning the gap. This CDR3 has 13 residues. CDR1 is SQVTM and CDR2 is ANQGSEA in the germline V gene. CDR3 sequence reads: CSVSWANTGELFF. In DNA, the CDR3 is TGCAGCGTTAGCTGGGCGAACACCGGGGAGCTGTTTTTT.

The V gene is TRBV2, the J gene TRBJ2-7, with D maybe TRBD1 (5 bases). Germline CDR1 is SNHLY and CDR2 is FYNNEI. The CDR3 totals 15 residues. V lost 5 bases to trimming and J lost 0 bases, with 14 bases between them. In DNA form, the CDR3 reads TGTGCCAGCAGTCGTAGACAGACGTCCTCCTACGAGCAGTACTTC. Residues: CASSRRQTSSYEQYF.

The CDR3 nucleotides read TGTGCTAGTGGTTCGGGGACAGAAGCTTTCTTT. Translated, it gives CASGSGTEAFF. The chain joins TRBV12-5 to TRBJ1-1; D may be TRBD1 (6 bases). V lost 4 bases to trimming and J lost 8 bases, with 8 bases between them. In germline, CDR1 is LGHNT, CDR2 FRNRAP. CDR3 length equals 11 residues. Filled out from reference TRBV12-5 and TRBJ1-1, the complete variable domain reads DARVTQTPRHKVTEMGQEVTMRCQPILGHNTVFWYRQTMMQGLELLAYFRNRAPLDDSGMPKDRFSAEMPDATLATLKIQPSEPRDSAVYFCASGSGTEAFFGQGTRLTVV.

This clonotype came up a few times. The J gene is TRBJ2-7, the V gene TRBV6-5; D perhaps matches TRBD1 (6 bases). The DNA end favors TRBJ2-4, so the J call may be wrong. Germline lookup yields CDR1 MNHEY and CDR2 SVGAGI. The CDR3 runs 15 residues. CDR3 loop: CASSYSGTSGNIQYF. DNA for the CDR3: TGTGCCAGCAGTTACTCGGGGACATCCGGAAACATTCAGTACTTC.

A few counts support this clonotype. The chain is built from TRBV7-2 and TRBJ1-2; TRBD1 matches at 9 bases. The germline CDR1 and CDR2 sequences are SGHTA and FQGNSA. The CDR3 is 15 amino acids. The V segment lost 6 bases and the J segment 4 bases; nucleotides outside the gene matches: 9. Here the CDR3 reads CASRDTGGRGYGYTF. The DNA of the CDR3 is TGTGCCAGCAGAGATACAGGGGGCCGGGGCTATGGCTACACCTTC.

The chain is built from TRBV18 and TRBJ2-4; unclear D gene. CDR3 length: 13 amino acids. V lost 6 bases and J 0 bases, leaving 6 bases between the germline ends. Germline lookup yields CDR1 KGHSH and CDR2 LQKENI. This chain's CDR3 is CASSTGAKNIQYF. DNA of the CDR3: TGTGCCAGCTCGACGGGAGCCAAAAACATTCAGTACTTC.

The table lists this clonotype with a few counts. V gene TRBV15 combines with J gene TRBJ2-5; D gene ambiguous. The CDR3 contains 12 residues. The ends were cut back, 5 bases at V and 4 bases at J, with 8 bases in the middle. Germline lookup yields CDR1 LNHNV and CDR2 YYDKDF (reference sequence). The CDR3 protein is CATSDALETQYF. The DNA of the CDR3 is TGTGCCACCAGCGATGCGTTAGAGACCCAGTACTTC.

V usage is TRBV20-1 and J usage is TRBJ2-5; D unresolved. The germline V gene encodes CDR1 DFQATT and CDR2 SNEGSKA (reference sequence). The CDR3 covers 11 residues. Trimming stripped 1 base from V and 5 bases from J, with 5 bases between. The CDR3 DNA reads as TGCAGTGCTAGAGCCCCCGAGACCCAGTACTTC. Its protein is CSARAPETQYF.

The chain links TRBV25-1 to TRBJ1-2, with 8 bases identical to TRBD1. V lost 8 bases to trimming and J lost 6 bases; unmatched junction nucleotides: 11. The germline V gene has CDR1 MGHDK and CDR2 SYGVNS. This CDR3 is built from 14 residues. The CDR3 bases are TGTGCCAGCCGACACCAGACAGGGGTTGATGGCTACACCTTC. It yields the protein CASRHQTGVDGYTF.

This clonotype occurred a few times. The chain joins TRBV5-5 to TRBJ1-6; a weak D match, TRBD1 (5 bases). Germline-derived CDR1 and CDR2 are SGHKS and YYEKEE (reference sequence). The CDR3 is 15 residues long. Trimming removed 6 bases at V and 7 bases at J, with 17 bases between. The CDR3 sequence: CASILSPGFNSPLHF. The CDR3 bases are TGTGCCAGCATCCTCTCGCCAGGGTTCAATTCACCCCTCCACTTT.

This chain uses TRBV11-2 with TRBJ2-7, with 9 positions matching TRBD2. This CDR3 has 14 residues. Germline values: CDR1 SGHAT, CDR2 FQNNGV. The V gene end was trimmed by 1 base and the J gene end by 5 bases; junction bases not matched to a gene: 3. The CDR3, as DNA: TGTGCCAGCAGCTTAGTAGGCGGGAGGGACGAGCAGTACTTC. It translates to CASSLVGGRDEQYF.

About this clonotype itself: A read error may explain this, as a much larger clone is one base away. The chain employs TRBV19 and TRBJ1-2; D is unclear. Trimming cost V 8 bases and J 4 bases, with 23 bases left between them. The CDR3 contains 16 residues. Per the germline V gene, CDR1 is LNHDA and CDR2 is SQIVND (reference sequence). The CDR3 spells CASWSAQVVSRYGYTF. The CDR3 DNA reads TGTGCCAGTTGGTCGGCCCAAGTCGTGAGCCGCTATGGCTACACCTTC.

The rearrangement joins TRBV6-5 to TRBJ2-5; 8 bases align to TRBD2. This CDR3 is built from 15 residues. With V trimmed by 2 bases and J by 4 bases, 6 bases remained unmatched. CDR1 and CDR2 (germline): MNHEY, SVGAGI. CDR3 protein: CASSYEFGRGETQYF. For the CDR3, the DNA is TGTGCCAGCAGTTACGAGTTCGGGAGGGGAGAGACCCAGTACTTC.

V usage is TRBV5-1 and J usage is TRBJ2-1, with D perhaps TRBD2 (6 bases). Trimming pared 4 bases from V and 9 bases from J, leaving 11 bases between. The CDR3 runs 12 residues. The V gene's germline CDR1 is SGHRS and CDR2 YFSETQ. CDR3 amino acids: CASSQRESEQFF. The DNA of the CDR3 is TGCGCCAGCAGCCAACGGGAGAGTGAGCAGTTCTTC.

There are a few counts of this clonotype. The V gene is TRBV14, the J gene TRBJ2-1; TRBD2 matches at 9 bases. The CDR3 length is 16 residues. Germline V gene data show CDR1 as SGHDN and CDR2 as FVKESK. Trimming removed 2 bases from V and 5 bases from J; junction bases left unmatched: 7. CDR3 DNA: TGTGCCAGCAGCCAATTTGGAGGACTAGCGAACAATGAGCAGTTCTTC. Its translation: CASSQFGGLANNEQFF.

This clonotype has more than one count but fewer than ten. CDR3 coding DNA: TGCAGTGCTAGAGATCGATCGCAAGGCCCTCGTCCTGGGCAGCCCCAGCATTTT. Translating it yields CSARDRSQGPRPGQPQHF. The gene calls are TRBV20-1 and TRBJ1-5, with no clear D. Germline-derived CDR1 and CDR2 are DFQATT and SNEGSKA (reference sequence). V lost 0 bases, J lost 7 bases, and 25 bases lay in between. The CDR3 contains 18 residues.

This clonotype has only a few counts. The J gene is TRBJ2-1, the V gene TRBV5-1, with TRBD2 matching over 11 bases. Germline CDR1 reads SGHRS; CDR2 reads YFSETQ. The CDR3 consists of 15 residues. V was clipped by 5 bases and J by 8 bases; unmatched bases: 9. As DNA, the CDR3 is TGCGCCAGCAGTTGGTTAGCGGGGGGGCGGGATGAGCAGTTCTTC. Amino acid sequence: CASSWLAGGRDEQFF. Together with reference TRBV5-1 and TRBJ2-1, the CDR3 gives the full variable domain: KAGVTQTPRYLIKTRGQQVTLSCSPISGHRSVSWYQQTPGQGLQFLFEYFSETQRNKGNFPGRFSGRQFSNSRSEMNVSTLELGDSALYLCASSWLAGGRDEQFFGPGTRLTVL.

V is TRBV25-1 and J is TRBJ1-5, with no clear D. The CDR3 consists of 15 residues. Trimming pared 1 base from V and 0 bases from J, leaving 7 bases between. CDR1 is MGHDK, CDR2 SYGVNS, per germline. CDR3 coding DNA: TGTGCCAGCAGTGAATCGGGGTATAGCAATCAGCCCCAGCATTTT. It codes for CASSESGYSNQPQHF.

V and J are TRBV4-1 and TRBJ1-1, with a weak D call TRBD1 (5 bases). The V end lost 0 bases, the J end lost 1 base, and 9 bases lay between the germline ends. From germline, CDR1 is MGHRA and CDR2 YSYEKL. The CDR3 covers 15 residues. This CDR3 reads CASSQDRRENTEAFF. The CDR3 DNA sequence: TGCGCCAGCAGCCAAGATCGCAGGGAGAACACTGAAGCTTTCTTT.

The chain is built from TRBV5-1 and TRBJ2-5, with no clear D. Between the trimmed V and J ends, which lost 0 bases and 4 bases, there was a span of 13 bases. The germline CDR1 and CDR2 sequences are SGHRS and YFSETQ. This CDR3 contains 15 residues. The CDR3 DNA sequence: TGCGCCAGCAGCTTGGGCGTTCCCCCAACAGAGACCCAGTACTTC. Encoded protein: CASSLGVPPTETQYF.

The CDR3 DNA reads as TGTGCCAGCAGTCCCCGCAGGGACTACGAGCAGTACTTC. Residues: CASSPRRDYEQYF. This chain connects TRBV12-3 or TRBV12-4 to TRBJ2-7; possibly TRBD1 for D (5 bases). Trimming stripped 5 bases from V and 3 bases from J, with 11 bases between. The CDR3 sequence is 13 residues long.